Listed below are T cell receptor beta chains from one sample, sequenced in a study of blood T cells in healthy people across ages. MiXCR, run by TCRdb on the 5' RACE reads, gives a single entry per CDR3 protein. The data hold 1.5 million to 1.9 million distinct CDR3 sequences, with approximately 43% observed a single time. Sequenced: blood. These receptors were taken from a woman aged 18 to 35 in good health. The CDR3 runs from the conserved cysteine through the conserved F or W. The D gene is left open where the match is weak. Size values are once, few and many counts, or a class for expanded clones, and some rows have none.

size,D,length,J,V,CDR3,DNA
.,TRBD1,16,TRBJ1-4,TRBV7-8,CTSSRDRVKPNEKLFF,TGTACCAGCAGCCGGGACAGGGTGAAGCCTAATGAAAAACTGTTTTTT
few,.,15,TRBJ2-1,TRBV9,CASSGTAISYNEQFF,TGTGCCAGCAGCGGGACAGCCATCTCCTACAATGAGCAGTTCTTC
.,.,13,TRBJ1-2,TRBV20-1,CSARTASNYGYTF,TGCAGTGCTAGGACGGCCTCTAACTATGGCTACACCTTC
.,.,14,TRBJ2-7,TRBV9,CASSDLGADNEQYF,TGTGCCAGCAGCGACCTCGGAGCTGACAATGAGCAGTACTTC
.,.,13,TRBJ1-2,TRBV5-5,CASSPAETYGYTF,TGTGCCAGCAGCCCCGCAGAGACCTATGGCTACACCTTC
.,TRBD2,16,TRBJ2-3,TRBV28,CASSSPGTSGVYTQYF,TGTGCCAGCAGTTCCCCCGGGACTAGCGGGGTCTATACGCAGTATTTT
.,.,14,TRBJ1-2,TRBV20-1,CSAKGGWAIHGYTF,TGCAGTGCGAAGGGCGGGTGGGCCATCCATGGCTACACCTTC
few,.,15,TRBJ2-5,TRBV20-1,CSALNPARDQETQYF,TGCAGTGCTCTTAACCCCGCCAGGGACCAAGAGACCCAGTACTTC
.,.,8,TRBJ2-5,TRBV29-1,CSGGEQYF,TGCAGCGGGGGTGAGCAGTACTTC
.,.,15,TRBJ1-1,TRBV4-1,CASSQETYGDTEAFF,TGCGCCAGCAGCCAAGAAACGTACGGTGACACTGAAGCTTTCTTT
.,TRBD1,11,TRBJ1-2,TRBV28,CATRTGLGYTF,TGTGCCACCAGGACAGGGTTGGGCTACACCTTC
few,.,14,TRBJ2-7,TRBV6-5,CASSYAGTVYEQYF,TGTGCCAGCAGTTACGCCGGGACGGTCTACGAGCAGTACTTC
once,.,14,TRBJ2-7,TRBV7-9,CASSPWTPEEIQYF,TGTGCCAGCAGCCCCTGGACACCCGAAGAGATCCAGTACTTC
.,TRBD2,20,TRBJ2-3,TRBV4-3,CASSQGLRGGGPSGTDTQYF,TGCGCCAGCAGCCAAGGATTGCGCGGGGGGGGTCCGTCTGGCACAGATACGCAGTATTTT